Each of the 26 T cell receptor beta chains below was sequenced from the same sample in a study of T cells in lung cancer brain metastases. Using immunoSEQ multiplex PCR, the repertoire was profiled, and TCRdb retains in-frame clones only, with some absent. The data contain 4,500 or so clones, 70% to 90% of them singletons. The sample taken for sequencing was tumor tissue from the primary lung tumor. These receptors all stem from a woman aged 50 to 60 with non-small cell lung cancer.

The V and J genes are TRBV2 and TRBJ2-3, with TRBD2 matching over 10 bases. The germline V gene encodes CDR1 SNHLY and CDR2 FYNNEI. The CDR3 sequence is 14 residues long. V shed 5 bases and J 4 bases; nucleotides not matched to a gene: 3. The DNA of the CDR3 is TGTGCCAGCAGTTCTAGCGGGAGTCCAGATACGCAGTATTTT. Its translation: CASSSSGSPDTQYF. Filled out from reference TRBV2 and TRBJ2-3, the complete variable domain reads EPEVTQTPSHQVTQMGQEVILRCVPISNHLYFYWYRQILGQKVEFLVSFYNNEISEKSEIFDDQFSVERPDGSNFTLKIRSTKLEDSAMYFCASSSSGSPDTQYFGPGTRLTVL.

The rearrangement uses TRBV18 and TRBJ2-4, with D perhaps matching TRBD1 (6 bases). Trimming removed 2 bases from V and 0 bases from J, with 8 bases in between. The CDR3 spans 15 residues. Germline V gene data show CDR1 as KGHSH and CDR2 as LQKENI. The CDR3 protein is CASSPAGEAKNIQYF. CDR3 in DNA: TGTGCCAGCTCACCAGCAGGGGAAGCCAAAAACATTCAGTACTTC.

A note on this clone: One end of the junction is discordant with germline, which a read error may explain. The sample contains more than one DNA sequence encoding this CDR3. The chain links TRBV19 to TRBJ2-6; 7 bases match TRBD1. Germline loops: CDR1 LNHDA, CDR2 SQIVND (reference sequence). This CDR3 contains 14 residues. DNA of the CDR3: TGTGCCAGTAGACGACAGGGTTTGGCCAACGTCCTAACTTTC. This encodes CASRRQGLANVLTF.

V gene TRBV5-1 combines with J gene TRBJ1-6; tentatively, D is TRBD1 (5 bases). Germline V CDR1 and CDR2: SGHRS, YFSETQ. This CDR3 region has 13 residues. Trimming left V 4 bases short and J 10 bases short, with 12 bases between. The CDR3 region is CASSPQGDSPLHF. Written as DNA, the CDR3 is TGCGCCAGCAGCCCCCAGGGAGACTCACCCCTCCACTTT.

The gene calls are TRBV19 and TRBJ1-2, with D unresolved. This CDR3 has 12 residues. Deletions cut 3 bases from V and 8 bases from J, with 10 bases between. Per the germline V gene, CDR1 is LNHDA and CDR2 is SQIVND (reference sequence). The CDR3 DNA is TGTGCCAGTAGTATGGTCCTTGGCGGCTACACCTTC. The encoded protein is CASSMVLGGYTF.

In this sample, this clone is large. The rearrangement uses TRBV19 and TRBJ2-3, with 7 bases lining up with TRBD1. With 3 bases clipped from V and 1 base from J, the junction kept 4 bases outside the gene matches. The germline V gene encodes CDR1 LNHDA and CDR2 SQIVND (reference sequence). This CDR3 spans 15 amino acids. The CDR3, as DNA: TGTGCCAGTAGTATCTGGACAGGTGGCACAGATACGCAGTATTTT. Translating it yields CASSIWTGGTDTQYF. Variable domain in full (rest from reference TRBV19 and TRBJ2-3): DGGITQSPKYLFRKEGQNVTLSCEQNLNHDAMYWYRQDPGQGLRLIYYSQIVNDFQKGDIAEGYSVSREKKESFPLTVTSAQKNPTAFYLCASSIWTGGTDTQYFGPGTRLTVL.

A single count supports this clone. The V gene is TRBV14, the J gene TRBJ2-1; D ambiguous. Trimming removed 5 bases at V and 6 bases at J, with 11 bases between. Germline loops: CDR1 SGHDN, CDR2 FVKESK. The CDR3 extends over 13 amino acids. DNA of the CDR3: TGTGCCAGCAGCACAAGTACTCTCAATGAGCAGTTCTTC. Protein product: CASSTSTLNEQFF.

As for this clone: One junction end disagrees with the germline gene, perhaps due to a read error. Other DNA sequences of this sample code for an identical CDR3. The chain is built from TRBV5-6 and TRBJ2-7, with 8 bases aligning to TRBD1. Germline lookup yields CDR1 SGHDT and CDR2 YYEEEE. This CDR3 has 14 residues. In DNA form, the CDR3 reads TGTGCCAGCAGCTACGGACAGGGCACCTATGAGCAGTACTTC. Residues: CASSYGQGTYEQYF.

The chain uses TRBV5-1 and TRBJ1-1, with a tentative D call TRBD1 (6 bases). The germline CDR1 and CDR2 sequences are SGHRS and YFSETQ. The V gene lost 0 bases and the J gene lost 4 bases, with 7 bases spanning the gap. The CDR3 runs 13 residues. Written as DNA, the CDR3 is TGCGCCAGCAGCTTGGGGACAGTCACTGAAGCTTTCTTT. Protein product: CASSLGTVTEAFF.

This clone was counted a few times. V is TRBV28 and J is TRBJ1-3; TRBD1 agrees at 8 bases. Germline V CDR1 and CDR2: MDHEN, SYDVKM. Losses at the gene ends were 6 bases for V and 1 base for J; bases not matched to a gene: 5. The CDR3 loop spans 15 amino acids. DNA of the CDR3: TGTGCCAGCAGCAAACAGGGGGGGTCTGGAAACACCATATATTTT. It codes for CASSKQGGSGNTIYF. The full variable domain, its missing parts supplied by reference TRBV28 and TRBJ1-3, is DVKVTQSSRYLVKRTGEKVFLECVQDMDHENMFWYRQDPGLGLRLIYFSYDVKMKEKGDIPEGYSVSREKKERFSLILESASTNQTSMYLCASSKQGGSGNTIYFGEGSWLTVV.

The CDR3 is CASKRGGNGYTF. In DNA, the CDR3 is TGTGCCAGCAAAAGAGGGGGAAATGGCTACACCTTC. The rearrangement joins TRBV27 to TRBJ1-2; possibly TRBD1 for D (6 bases). Germline V gene data show CDR1 as MNHEY and CDR2 as SMNVEV (reference sequence). V was clipped by 7 bases and J by 6 bases, with 12 bases between them. The CDR3 is 12 amino acids.

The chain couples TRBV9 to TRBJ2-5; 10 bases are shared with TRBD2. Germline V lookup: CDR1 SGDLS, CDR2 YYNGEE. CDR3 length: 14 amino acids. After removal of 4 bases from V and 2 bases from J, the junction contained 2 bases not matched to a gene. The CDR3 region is CASSSLAGQETQYF. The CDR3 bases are TGTGCCAGCAGCTCACTAGCGGGACAAGAGACCCAGTACTTC.

CDR3 sequence: CASSLAAGEQYF. CDR3 nucleotides: TGTGCCAGCAGCTTGGCAGCGGGAGAGCAGTACTTC. The chain uses TRBV5-6 and TRBJ2-7; TRBD2 aligns across 7 bases. Per germline, CDR1 SGHDT and CDR2 YYEEEE. The trim removed 0 bases at V and 7 bases at J, leaving 1 base unmatched. This CDR3 is 12 amino acids long.

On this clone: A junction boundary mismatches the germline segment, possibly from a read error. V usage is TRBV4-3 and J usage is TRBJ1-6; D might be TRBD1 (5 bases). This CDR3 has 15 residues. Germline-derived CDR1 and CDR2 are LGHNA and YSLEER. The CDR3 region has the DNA TGCGCCAGCAGCTCCCTAGGGGTCAATAATTCACTCCTCCACTTT. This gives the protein CASSSLGVNNSLLHF.

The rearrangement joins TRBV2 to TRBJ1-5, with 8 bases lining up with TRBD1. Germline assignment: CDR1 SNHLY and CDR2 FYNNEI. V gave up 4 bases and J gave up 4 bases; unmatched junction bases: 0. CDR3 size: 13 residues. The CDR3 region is CASSGQGNQPQHF. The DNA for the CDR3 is TGTGCCAGCAGTGGACAGGGGAATCAGCCCCAGCATTTT.

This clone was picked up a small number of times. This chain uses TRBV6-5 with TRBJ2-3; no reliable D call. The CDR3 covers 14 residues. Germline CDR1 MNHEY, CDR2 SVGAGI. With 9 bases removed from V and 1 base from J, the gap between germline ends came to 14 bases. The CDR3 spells CASTLVGGTDTQYF. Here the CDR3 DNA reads TGTGCCAGTACATTGGTCGGCGGCACAGATACGCAGTATTTT.

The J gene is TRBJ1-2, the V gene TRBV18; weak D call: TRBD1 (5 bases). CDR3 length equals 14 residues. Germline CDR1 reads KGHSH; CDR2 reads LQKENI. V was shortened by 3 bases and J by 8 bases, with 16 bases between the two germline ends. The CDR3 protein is CASSPPGDVKGYTF. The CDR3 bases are TGTGCCAGCTCACCCCCGGGGGACGTCAAGGGCTACACCTTC. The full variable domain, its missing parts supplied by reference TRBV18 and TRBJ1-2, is NAGVMQNPRHLVRRRGQEARLRCSPMKGHSHVYWYRQLPEEGLKFMVYLQKENIIDESGMPKERFSAEFPKEGPSILRIQQVVRGDSAAYFCASSPPGDVKGYTFGSGTRLTVV.

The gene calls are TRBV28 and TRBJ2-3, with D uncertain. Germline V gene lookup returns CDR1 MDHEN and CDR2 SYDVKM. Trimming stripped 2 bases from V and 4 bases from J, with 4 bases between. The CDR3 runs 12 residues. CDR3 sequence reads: CASSLGADTQYF. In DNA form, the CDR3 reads TGTGCCAGCAGTTTAGGCGCAGATACGCAGTATTTT.

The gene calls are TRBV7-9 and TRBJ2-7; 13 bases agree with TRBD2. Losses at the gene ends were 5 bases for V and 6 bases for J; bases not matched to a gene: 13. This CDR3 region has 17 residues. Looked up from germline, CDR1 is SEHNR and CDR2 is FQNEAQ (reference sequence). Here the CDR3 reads CASSPPAGTSGTFEQYF. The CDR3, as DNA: TGTGCCAGCAGCCCCCCTGCCGGGACTAGCGGGACATTCGAGCAGTACTTC.

The CDR3 protein is CASSQVAGRLGEKLFF. As DNA, the CDR3 is TGCGCCAGCAGCCAAGTCGCAGGTCGTTTGGGTGAAAAACTGTTTTTT. J is TRBJ1-4 and V is TRBV4-1; D ambiguous. CDR1 and CDR2 from the germline V gene are MGHRA and YSYEKL. CDR3 length: 16 residues. Trimming stripped 1 base from V and 7 bases from J, with 16 bases between.

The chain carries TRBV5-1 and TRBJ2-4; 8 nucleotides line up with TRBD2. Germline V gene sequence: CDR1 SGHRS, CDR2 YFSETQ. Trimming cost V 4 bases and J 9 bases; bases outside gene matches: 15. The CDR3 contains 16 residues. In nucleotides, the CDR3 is TGCGCCAGCAGCATGGACCTACTAGCGGAGGGGAGCATTCAGTACTTC. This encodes CASSMDLLAEGSIQYF. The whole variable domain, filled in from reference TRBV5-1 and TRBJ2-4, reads KAGVTQTPRYLIKTRGQQVTLSCSPISGHRSVSWYQQTPGQGLQFLFEYFSETQRNKGNFPGRFSGRQFSNSRSEMNVSTLELGDSALYLCASSMDLLAEGSIQYFGAGTRLSVL.

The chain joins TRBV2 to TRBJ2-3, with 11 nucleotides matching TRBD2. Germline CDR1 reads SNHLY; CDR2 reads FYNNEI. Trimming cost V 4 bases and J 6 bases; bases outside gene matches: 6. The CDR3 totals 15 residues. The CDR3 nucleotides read TGTGCCAGCAGTGCTATAGCGGGGGGGTTCGATACGCAGTATTTT. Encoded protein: CASSAIAGGFDTQYF.

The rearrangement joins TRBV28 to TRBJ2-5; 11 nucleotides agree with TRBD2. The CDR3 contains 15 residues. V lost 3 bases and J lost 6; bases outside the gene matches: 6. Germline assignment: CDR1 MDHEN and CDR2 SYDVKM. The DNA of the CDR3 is TGTGCCAGCAGTTTCAGCCTAGCGGGAGGAAAGACCCAGTACTTC. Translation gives CASSFSLAGGKTQYF.

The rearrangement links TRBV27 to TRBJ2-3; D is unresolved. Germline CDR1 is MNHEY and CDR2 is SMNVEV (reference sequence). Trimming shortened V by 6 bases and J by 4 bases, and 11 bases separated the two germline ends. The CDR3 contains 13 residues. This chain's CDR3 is CASRPSTSDTQYF. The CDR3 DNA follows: TGTGCCAGCAGACCCTCAACTTCAGATACGCAGTATTTT.

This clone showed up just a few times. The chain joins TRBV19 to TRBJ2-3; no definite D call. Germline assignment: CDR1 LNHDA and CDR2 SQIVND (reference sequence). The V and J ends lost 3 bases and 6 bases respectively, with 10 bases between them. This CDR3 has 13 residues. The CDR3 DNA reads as TGTGCCAGTAGTATTCCAGGCGCCGATACGCAGTATTTT. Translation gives CASSIPGADTQYF.

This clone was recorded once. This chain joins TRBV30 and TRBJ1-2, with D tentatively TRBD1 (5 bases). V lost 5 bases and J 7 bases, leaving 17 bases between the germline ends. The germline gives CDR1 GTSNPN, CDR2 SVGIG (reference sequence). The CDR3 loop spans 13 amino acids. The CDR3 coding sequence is TGTGCCTGGGCTGTCCAGGGATGGAGTGGCTACACCTTC. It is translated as CAWAVQGWSGYTF.